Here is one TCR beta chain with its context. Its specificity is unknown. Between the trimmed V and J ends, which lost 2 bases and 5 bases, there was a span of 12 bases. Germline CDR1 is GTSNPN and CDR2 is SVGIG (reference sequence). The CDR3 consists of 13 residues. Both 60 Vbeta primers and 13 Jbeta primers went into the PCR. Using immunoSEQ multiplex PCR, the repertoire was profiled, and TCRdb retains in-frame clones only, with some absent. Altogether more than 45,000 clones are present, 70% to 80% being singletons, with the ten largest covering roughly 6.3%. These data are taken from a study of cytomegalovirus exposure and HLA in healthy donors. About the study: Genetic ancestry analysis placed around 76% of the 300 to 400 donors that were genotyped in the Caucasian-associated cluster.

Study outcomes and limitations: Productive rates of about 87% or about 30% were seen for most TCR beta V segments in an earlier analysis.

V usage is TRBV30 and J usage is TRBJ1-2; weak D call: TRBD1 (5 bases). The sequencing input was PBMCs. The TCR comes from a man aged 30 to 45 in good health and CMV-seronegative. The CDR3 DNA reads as TGTGCCTGGAGTAGGGCAGGGTTATATGGCTACACCTTC. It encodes CAWSRAGLYGYTF. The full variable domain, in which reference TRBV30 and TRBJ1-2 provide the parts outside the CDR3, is SQTIHQWPATLVQPVGSPLSLECTVEGTSNPNLYWYRQAAGRGLQLLFYSVGIGQISSEVPQNLSASRPQDRQFILSSKKLLLSDSGFYLCAWSRAGLYGYTFGSGTRLTVV.